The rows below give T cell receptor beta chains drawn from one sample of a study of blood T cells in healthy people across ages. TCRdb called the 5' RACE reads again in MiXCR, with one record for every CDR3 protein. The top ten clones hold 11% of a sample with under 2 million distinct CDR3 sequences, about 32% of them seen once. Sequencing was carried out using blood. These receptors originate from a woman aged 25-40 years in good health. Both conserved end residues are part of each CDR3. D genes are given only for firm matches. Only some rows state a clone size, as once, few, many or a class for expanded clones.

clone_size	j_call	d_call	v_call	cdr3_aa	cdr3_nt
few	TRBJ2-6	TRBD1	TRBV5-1	CASSSGQGTSSGANVLTF	TGCGCCAGCAGCTCAGGACAGGGGACCAGCTCTGGGGCCAACGTCCTGACTTTC
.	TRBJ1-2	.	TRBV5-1	CASSFGSPSSGIRGYTF	TGCGCCAGCAGCTTCGGCAGTCCTTCTTCGGGAATTCGGGGCTACACCTTC
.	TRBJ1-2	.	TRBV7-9	CATGEGNYGHTF	TGTGCCACCGGGGAGGGTAACTATGGCCACACCTTC
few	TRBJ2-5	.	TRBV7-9	CASSGWGYQETQYF	TGTGCCAGCAGCGGCTGGGGGTACCAAGAGACCCAGTACTTC
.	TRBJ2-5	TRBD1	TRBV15	CATSRDSRGLSERYF	TGTGCCACCAGCAGAGATAGTAGGGGGCTGAGCGAGCGGTACTTC
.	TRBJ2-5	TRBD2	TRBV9	CASNLLAGETQYF	TGTGCCAGCAACCTACTAGCGGGGGAGACCCAGTACTTC
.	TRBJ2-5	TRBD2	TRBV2	CASSESGAHQETQYF	TGTGCCAGCAGTGAAAGCGGGGCCCACCAAGAGACCCAGTACTTC
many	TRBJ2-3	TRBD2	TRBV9	CASSASGGASDTQYF	TGTGCCAGCAGCGCAAGCGGGGGGGCTTCAGATACGCAGTATTTT
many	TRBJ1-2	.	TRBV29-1	CSVGQGGGGYTF	TGCAGCGTTGGGCAGGGAGGTGGGGGCTACACCTTC
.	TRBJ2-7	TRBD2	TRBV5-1	CASSLLAGGSGEQYF	TGCGCCAGCAGCCTACTAGCGGGAGGTTCAGGCGAGCAGTACTTC
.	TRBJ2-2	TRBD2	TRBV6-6	CASSYSPSSGGERFF	TGTGCCAGCAGTTACTCGCCGTCGTCCGGGGGGGAGCGGTTTTTT
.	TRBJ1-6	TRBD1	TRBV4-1	CASSLGQVDNSPLHF	TGCGCCAGCAGCCTAGGACAGGTCGATAATTCACCCCTCCACTTT
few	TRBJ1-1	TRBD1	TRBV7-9	CASSLREGQATWAFF	TGTGCCAGCAGCTTAAGAGAGGGACAGGCGACGTGGGCTTTCTTT
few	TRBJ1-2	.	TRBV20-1	CSASWGSDYTF	TGCAGTGCTAGCTGGGGGTCTGACTACACCTTC
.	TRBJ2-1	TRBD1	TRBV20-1	CSALDRVNYNEQFF	TGCAGTGCTCTGGACAGGGTCAACTACAATGAGCAGTTCTTC
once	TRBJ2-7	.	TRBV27	CAGSLTRGSYEQYF	TGTGCCGGCAGTCTGACTAGGGGGTCCTACGAGCAGTACTTC
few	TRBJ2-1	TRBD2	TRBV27	CASSLSHPIAGGDNEQFF	TGTGCCAGCAGTTTATCCCACCCCATAGCGGGAGGGGACAATGAGCAGTTCTTC
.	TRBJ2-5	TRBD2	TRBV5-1	CASSGSGGSYNEQYF	TGCGCCAGCAGCGGTAGCGGGGGGTCCTACAATGAGCAGTACTTC
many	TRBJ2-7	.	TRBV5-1	CASSLEPGGYEQYF	TGCGCCAGCAGCTTGGAACCGGGTGGCTACGAGCAGTACTTC
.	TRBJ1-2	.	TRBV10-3	CAISDAGDYGYTF	TGTGCCATCAGTGATGCAGGGGACTATGGCTACACCTTC
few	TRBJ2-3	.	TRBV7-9	CASSLSDALGTQYF	TGTGCCAGCAGCTTAAGTGACGCCCTAGGTACGCAGTATTTT
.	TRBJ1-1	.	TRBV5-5	CASILGRGPGTEAFF	TGTGCCAGCATCCTCGGGCGGGGCCCGGGGACTGAAGCTTTCTTT
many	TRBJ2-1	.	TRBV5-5	CASSLDRAGSYNEQFF	TGTGCCAGCAGCTTGGACAGGGCCGGCTCCTACAATGAGCAGTTCTTC
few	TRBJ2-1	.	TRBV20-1	CSGADGRGEQFF	TGCAGTGGAGCGGACGGAAGAGGTGAGCAGTTCTTC
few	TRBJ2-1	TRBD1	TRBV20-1	CSALTRQGASYNEQFF	TGCAGTGCTTTAACGCGACAGGGAGCGTCCTACAATGAGCAGTTCTTC
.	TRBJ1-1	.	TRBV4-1	CANSQDGVTEAFF	TGCGCCAACAGCCAAGATGGAGTAACTGAAGCTTTCTTT
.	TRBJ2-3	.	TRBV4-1	CASSPYSAGPPDTQYF	TGCGCCAGCAGCCCCTATAGTGCGGGGCCCCCCGATACGCAGTATTTT
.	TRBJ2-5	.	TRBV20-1	CSAPLGAGQETQYF	TGCAGTGCCCCGCTGGGCGCGGGCCAAGAGACCCAGTACTTC
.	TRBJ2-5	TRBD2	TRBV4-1	CASSRAPGLAAGGKETQYF	TGCGCCAGCAGCCGAGCGCCGGGACTAGCGGCCGGGGGTAAAGAGACCCAGTACTTC
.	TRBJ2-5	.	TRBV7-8	CAGSKDHGQETQYF	TGTGCCGGCAGCAAAGACCACGGCCAAGAGACCCAGTACTTC
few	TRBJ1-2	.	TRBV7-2	CASSLSRRESGYTF	TGTGCCAGCAGCTTAAGTAGGAGGGAGAGTGGCTACACCTTC
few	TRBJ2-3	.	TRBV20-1	CSAYIPSTDTQYF	TGCAGTGCCTATATCCCCAGCACAGATACGCAGTATTTT
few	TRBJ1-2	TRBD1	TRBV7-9	CASSPTTGGNGYTF	TGTGCCAGCAGCCCGACGACAGGGGGCAATGGCTACACCTTC
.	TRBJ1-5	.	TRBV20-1	CSARPTSMVSNQPQHF	TGCAGTGCTAGACCGACCTCCATGGTTTCCAATCAGCCCCAGCATTTT
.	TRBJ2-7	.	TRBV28	CASRHTGISYEQYF	TGTGCCAGCAGGCACACAGGGATCTCCTACGAGCAGTACTTC
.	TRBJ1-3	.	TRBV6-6	CASSWRGSGNTIYF	TGTGCCAGCAGTTGGCGGGGCTCTGGAAACACCATATATTTT
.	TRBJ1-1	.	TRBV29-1	CSAATGLYLNTEAFF	TGCAGCGCTGCCACAGGGTTGTACCTCAATACTGAAGCTTTCTTT
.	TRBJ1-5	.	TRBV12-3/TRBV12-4	CASTSSLRSNQPQHF	TGTGCCAGCACCTCTTCCCTTCGGAGCAATCAGCCCCAGCATTTT
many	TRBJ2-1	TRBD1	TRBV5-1	CASRTGTGGNEQFF	TGTGCCAGCAGAACCGGTACAGGGGGCAATGAGCAGTTCTTC
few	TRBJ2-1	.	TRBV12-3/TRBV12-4	CASSFAGTYNEQFF	TGTGCCAGCAGTTTTGCGGGTACCTACAATGAGCAGTTCTTC
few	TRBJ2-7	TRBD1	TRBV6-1	CASSAGTGGNYEQYF	TGTGCCAGCAGTGCGGGGACAGGGGGCAACTACGAGCAGTACTTC
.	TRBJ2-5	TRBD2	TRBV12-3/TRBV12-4	CASTPASGQTQYF	TGTGCCAGCACCCCGGCTAGCGGGCAGACCCAGTACTTC
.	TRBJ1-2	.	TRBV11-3	CASSLDIEGYGYTF	TGTGCCAGCAGCTTAGATATAGAAGGTTATGGCTACACCTTC
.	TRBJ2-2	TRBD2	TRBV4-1	CASSQEGLAGAFMAGELFF	TGCGCCAGCAGCCAAGAGGGACTAGCGGGAGCGTTTATGGCCGGGGAGCTGTTTTTT
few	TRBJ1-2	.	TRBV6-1	CASSEALWSFYGYTF	TGTGCCAGCAGTGAAGCATTGTGGAGCTTCTATGGCTACACCTTC